This entry is about one TCR beta chain. Its cognate antigen has yet to be identified. The input lacks base qualities; no much larger clone sits a single base away. The time point label of this sample denotes: cells obtained before transplantation from donor or recipient. CD3+CD4+ and CD3+CD8+ populations were FACS-sorted from unstimulated pre-transplant donor and recipient cells taken from spleen or lymph nodes. The data derive from a study of graft-versus-host responses after intestinal transplantation (dated by TCRdb to about 2021). In terms of the full investigation: The transplants that recipients received were multivisceral, liver-intestinal, or isolated intestinal. Every recipient was given anti-thymocyte globulin induction, followed by around three years of maintenance tacrolimus and steroids. Donor T cell macrochimerism was defined as a peak of at least 4% donor T cells among recipient peripheral blood mononuclear cells. After intestinal transplantation, graft-versus-host and host-versus-graft alloreactive T cell clones in the graft, circulation and bone marrow were tracked using bulk TCR-beta CDR3 sequencing. Alloreactive clones were identified by sequencing pre-transplant mixed lymphocyte reaction products and comparing them with unstimulated pre-transplant donor and recipient T cells. Rather than being sequenced by the commercial service, samples from a few later patients were sequenced in-house on an Illumina MiSeq and processed with MiXCR. Of the roughly 24 intestinal transplant recipients enrolled in the cohort, one of whom was a retransplant, 3 patients without pretransplant specimens were excluded.

To prepare the library, the immunoSEQ multiplex PCR assay was applied. For most patients, genomic DNA was isolated with the Qiagen DNeasy Blood and Tissue Kit and shipped frozen to Adaptive Biotechnologies for TCR sequencing. For most patients, genomic DNA was subjected to high-throughput TCR-beta CDR3 sequencing by Adaptive Biotechnologies. On the study's bioinformatics: TCR sequencing data were retrieved from Adaptive's ImmunoSEQ software for more than 15 patients, whereas three other patients were processed with MiXCR and VDJtools. To correct CD4 versus CD8 sorting errors, sequences present in both subsets at a frequency ratio below 5:1 were removed. Because the origin of CDR3 nucleotide sequences shared between donor and recipient could not be assigned, those sequences were removed. At least 2-fold expansion over unstimulated cells and a minimum CFSE-low frequency of 0.002% (template counts) or 0.001% (read counts) were required for clones to be classified as alloreactive. Mappable clones were those detected in sequenced pre-transplant spleen, lymph node, or MLR CFSE-low populations of the donor or recipient. Cumulative frequency of alloreactive clones was calculated as a percentage of all sequences weighted by copy number. Held by TCRdb, this immuneACCESS table contains in-frame sequences only and omits some clones. Under half of the omission traces to an unresolved V gene where checked; the cause of the rest is unknown. V and J calls and clone size come straight from that table; D and trimming were deduced from the DNA. The sample yields more than 65,000 clones; 85% to 90% were counted once. The top ten constitute roughly 0.37% of the sample.

CDR1 and CDR2 are drawn from the germline V gene (reference sequence): MNHEY, SMNVEV. V was cut back by 6 bases and J by 5 bases, leaving a gap of 19 bases between them. The CDR3 starts with the cysteine, ends with the phenylalanine, and has 15 residues. Of the read, only the CDR3 DNA is kept; its 45 bases are in frame from base 1. On the study overall, not on this receptor specifically: High GvH to HvG T cell clonal ratios were observed in the allografts of patients with donor T cell macrochimerism. The conclusions were limited by the relatively low number and heterogeneity of the intestinal transplant patients. Early after transplant, declines in HvG clones were associated with peak levels of circulating GvH clones. GvH clones were detected in recipient bone marrow, and some of these GvH clones were observed earlier in ileal mucosa or blood, consistent with an intestinal mucosal origin.

This sequence was found in a human donor who received an intestinal transplant. The chain couples TRBV27 to TRBJ1-1; TRBD1 is perhaps the D gene, given 5 matching bases. Here the sequenced sample was unstimulated CD4+ T cells sorted from spleen or lymph node cells, taken before intestinal transplant. CDR3 loop: CASREGAGMLTEAFF. The DNA sequence is TGTGCCAGCAGGGAAGGGGCAGGGATGCTAACTGAAGCTTTCTTT.